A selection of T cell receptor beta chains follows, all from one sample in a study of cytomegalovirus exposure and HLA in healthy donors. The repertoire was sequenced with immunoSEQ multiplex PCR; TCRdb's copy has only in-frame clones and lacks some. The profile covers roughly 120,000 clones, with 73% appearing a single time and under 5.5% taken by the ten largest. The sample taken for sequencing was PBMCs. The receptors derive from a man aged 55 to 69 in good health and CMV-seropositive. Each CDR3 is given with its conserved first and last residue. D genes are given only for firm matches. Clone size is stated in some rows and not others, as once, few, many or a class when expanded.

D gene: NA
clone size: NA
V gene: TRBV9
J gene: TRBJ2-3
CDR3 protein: CASSVVVASDTQYF
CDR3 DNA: TGTGCCAGCAGCGTAGTGGTAGCTTCAGATACGCAGTATTTT

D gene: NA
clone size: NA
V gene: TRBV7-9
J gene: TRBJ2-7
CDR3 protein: CASSPRGVSWSYEQYF
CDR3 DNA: TGTGCCAGCAGCCCCCGAGGCGTATCTTGGTCCTACGAGCAGTACTTC

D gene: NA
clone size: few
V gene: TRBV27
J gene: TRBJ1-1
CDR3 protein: CASSFYGEGTEAFF
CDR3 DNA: TGTGCCAGCAGTTTTTATGGTGAGGGCACTGAAGCTTTCTTT

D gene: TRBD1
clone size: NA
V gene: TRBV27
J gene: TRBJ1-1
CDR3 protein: CASSRDRGNTEAFF
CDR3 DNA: TGTGCCAGCAGTCGGGACAGGGGGAACACTGAAGCTTTCTTT

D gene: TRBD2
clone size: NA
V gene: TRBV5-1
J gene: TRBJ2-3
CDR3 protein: CASSEGLAGDTQYF
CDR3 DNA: TGCGCCAGCAGCGAAGGACTAGCTGGAGATACGCAGTATTTT

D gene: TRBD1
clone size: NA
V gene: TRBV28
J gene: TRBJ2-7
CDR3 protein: CASSLFRGGQGASEQYF
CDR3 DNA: TGTGCCAGCAGTTTATTTAGAGGCGGACAGGGGGCAAGCGAGCAGTACTTC

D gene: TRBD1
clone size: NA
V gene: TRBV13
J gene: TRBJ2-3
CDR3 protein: CASSPWTGVRDTQYF
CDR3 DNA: TGTGCCAGCAGCCCTTGGACAGGGGTAAGGGATACGCAGTATTTT

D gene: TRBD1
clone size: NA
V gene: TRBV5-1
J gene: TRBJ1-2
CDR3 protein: CASSSDRGPGYTF
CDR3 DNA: TGCGCCAGCAGCTCGGACAGGGGACCTGGCTACACCTTC

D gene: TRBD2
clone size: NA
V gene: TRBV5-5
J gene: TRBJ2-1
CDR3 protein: CASTTSGGAWYNEQFF
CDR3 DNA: TGTGCCAGCACCACTAGCGGGGGGGCCTGGTACAATGAGCAGTTCTTC

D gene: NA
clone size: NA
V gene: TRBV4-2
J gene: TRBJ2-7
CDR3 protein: CASSQFRGGAIHEQYF
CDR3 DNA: TGTGCCAGCAGCCAATTTAGGGGGGGGGCTATCCACGAGCAGTACTTC

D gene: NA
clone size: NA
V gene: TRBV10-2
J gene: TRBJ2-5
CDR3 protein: CASSEVSGRLETQYF
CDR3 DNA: TGCGCCAGCAGTGAGGTATCGGGGAGATTAGAGACCCAGTACTTC

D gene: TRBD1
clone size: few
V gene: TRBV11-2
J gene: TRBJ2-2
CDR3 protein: CASSLGQGELFF
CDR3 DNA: TGTGCCAGCAGCTTAGGACAGGGCGAGCTGTTTTTT

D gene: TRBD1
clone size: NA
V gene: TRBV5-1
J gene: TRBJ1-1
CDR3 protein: CASSAGQLNTEAFF
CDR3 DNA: TGCGCCAGCAGCGCGGGACAGCTGAACACTGAAGCTTTCTTT

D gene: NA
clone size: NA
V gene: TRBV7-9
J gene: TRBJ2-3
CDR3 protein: CASSVRQRTDTQYF
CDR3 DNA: TGTGCCAGCAGCGTCCGACAGCGCACAGATACGCAGTATTTT

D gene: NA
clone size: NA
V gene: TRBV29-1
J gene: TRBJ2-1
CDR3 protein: CSVSRGSLEQFF
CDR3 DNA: TGCAGCGTTAGTCGAGGGTCGCTTGAGCAGTTCTTC

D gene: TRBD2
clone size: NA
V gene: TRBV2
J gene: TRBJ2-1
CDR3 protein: CASSSGLAGALYNEQFF
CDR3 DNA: TGTGCCAGCAGTTCGGGTCTAGCGGGGGCTTTATACAATGAGCAGTTCTTC

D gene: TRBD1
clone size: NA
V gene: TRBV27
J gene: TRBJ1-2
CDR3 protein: CASKPLRGQALNGYTF
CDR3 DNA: TGTGCCAGCAAGCCGCTACGGGGACAGGCGCTAAATGGCTACACCTTC

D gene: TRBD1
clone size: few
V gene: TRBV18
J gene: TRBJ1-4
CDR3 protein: CASSPQQGAGIGEKLFF
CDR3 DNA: TGTGCCAGCTCACCACAACAGGGGGCAGGAATCGGTGAAAAACTGTTTTTT

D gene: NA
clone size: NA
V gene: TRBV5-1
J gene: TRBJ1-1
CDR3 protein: CASSSGTLNTEAFF
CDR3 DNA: TGCGCCAGCAGCTCCGGGACATTGAACACTGAAGCTTTCTTT

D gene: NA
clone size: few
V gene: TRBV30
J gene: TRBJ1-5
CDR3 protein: CAWSALGAGQPQHF
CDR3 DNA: TGTGCCTGGAGCGCCTTGGGGGCAGGTCAGCCCCAGCATTTT

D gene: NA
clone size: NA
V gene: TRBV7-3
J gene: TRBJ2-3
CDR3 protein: CASSPQGRGTTDTQYF
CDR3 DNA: TGTGCCAGCAGCCCACAGGGGCGGGGAACCACAGATACGCAGTATTTT

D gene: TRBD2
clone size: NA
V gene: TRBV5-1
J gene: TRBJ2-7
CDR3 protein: CASSLPGSGGGVDEQYF
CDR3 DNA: TGCGCCAGCAGCTTGCCCGGTAGCGGGGGTGGAGTCGACGAGCAGTACTTC

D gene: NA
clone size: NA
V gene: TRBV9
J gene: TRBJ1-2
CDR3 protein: CASSQGRANYGYTF
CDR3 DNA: TGTGCCAGCTCGCAGGGCAGGGCCAACTATGGCTACACCTTC

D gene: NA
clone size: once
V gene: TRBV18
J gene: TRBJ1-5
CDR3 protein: CASSPFGDQPQHF
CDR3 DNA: TGTGCCAGCTCACCATTCGGGGATCAGCCCCAGCATTTT

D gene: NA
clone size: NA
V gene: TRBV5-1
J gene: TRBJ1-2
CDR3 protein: CASSLGGWNYGYTF
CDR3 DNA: TGCGCCAGCAGCTTGGGAGGGTGGAACTATGGCTACACCTTC

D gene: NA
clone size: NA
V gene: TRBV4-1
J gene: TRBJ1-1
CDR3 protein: CASSQGMRGTAFF
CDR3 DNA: TGCGCCAGCAGCCAAGGCATGAGGGGGACAGCTTTCTTT

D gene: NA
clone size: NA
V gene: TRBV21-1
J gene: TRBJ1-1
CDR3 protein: CASSKDKGPNTEAFF
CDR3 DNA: TGTGCCAGCAGCAAAGACAAGGGGCCGAACACTGAAGCTTTCTTT

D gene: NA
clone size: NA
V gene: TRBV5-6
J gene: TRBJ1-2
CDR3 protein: CASSRAEIAFYGYTF
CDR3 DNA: TGTGCCAGCAGCCGTGCGGAGATAGCATTCTATGGCTACACCTTC

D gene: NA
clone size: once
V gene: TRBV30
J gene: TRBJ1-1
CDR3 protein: CAWNGQPNTEAFF
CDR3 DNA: TGTGCCTGGAATGGACAGCCGAACACTGAAGCTTTCTTT

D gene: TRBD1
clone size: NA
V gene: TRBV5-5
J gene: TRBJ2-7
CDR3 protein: CASSLEGTGSDEQYF
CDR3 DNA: TGTGCCAGCAGCTTGGAAGGGACAGGGAGCGACGAGCAGTACTTC

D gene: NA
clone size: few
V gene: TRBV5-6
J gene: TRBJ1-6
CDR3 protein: CASSGGGGFHNSPLHF
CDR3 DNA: TGTGCCAGCAGCGGGGGTGGGGGCTTCCATAATTCACCCCTCCACTTT

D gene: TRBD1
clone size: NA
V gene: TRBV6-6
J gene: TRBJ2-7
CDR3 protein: CASTDRESYEQYF
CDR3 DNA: TGTGCCAGCACCGACAGGGAATCCTACGAGCAGTACTTC

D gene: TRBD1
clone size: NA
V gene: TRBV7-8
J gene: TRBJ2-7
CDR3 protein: CASSLATGPSYEQYF
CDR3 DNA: TGTGCCAGCAGCTTAGCGACAGGGCCTTCCTACGAGCAGTACTTC

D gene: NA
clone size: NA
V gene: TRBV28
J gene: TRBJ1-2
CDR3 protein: CASSFRIGGYTF
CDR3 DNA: TGTGCCAGCAGTTTCAGGATCGGTGGCTACACCTTC

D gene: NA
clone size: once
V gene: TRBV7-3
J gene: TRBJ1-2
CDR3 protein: CASSFTGMNGYTF
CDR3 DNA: TGTGCCAGCAGCTTTACAGGGATGAATGGCTACACCTTC

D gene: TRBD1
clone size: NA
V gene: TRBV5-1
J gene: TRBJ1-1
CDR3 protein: CASIRDRGQVGTEAFF
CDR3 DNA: TGCGCCAGCATAAGGGACAGGGGCCAAGTTGGCACTGAAGCTTTCTTT

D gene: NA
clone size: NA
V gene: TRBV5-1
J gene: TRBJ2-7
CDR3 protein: CASSLRARGYEQYF
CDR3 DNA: TGCGCCAGCAGCTTAAGAGCCCGAGGCTACGAGCAGTACTTC